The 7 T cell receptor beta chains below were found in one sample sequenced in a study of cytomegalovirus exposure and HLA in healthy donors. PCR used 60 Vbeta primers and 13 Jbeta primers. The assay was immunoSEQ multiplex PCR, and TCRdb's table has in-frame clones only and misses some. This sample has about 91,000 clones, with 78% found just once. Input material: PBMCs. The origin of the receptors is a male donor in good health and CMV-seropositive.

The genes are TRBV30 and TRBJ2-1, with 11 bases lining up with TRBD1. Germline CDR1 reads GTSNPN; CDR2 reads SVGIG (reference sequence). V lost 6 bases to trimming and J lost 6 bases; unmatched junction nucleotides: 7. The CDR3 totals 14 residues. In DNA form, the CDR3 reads TGTGCCTGCCTGGGACAGGGGGTGTCCAATGAGCAGTTCTTC. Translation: CACLGQGVSNEQFF. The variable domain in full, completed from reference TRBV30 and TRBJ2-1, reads SQTIHQWPATLVQPVGSPLSLECTVEGTSNPNLYWYRQAAGRGLQLLFYSVGIGQISSEVPQNLSASRPQDRQFILSSKKLLLSDSGFYLCACLGQGVSNEQFFGPGTRLTVL.

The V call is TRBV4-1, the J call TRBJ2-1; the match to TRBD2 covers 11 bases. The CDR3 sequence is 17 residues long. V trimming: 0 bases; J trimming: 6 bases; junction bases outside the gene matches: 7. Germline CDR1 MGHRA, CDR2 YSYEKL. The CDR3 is CASSQDILAGAFNEQFF. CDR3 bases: TGCGCCAGCAGCCAAGACATACTAGCGGGAGCATTCAATGAGCAGTTCTTC.

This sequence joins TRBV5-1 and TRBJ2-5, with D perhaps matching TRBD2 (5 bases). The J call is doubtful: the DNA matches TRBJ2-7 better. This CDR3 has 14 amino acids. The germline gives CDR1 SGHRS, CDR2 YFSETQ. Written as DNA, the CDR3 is TGCGCCAGCAGCATAAATCCGGGGTTGGTCGAGCAGTACTTC. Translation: CASSINPGLVEQYF.

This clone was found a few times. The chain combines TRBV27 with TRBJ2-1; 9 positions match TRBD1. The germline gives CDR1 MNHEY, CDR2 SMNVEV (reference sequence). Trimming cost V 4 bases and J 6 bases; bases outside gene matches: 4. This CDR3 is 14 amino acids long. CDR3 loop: CASSSGTGINEQFF. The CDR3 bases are TGTGCCAGCAGTTCCGGGACAGGGATCAATGAGCAGTTCTTC.

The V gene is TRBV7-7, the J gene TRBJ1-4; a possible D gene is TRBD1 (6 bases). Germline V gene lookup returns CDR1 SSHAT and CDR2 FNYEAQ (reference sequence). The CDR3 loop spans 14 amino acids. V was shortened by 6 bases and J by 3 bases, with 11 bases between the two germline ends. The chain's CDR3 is CASSPGASNEKLFF. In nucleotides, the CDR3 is TGTGCCAGCAGTCCAGGGGCCTCTAATGAAAAACTGTTTTTT.

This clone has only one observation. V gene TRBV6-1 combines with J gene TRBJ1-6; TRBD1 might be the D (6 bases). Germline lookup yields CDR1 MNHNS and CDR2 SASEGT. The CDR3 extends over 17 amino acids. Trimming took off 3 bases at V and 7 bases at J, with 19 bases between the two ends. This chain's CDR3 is CASSERSKGVGNSPLHF. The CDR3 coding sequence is TGTGCCAGCAGTGAGCGGAGTAAGGGGGTAGGGAATTCACCCCTCCACTTT.

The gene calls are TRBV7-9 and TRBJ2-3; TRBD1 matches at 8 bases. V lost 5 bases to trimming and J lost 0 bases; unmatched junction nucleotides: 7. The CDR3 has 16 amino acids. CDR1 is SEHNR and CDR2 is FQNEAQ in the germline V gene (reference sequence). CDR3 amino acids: CASSGQGAPSTDTQYF. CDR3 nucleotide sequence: TGTGCCAGCAGCGGTCAGGGGGCTCCTAGCACAGATACGCAGTATTTT.